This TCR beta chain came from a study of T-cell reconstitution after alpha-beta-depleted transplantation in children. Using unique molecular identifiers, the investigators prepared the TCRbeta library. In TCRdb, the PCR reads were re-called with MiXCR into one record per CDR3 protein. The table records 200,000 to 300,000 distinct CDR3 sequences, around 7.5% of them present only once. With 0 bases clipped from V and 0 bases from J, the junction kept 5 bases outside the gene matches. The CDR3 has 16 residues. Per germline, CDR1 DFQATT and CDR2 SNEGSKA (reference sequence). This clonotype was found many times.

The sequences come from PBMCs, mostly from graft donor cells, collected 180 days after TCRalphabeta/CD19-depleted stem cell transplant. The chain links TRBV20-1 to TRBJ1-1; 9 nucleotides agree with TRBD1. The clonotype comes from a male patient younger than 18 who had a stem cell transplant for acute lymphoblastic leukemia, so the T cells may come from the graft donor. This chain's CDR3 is CSARDPTGGMNTEAFF. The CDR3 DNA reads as TGCAGTGCTAGAGATCCGACAGGGGGGATGAACACTGAAGCTTTCTTT.